These T cell receptor beta chains were read from a single sample in a study of blood T cell repertoires in COVID-19. Sequencing was performed with immunoSEQ multiplex PCR; in TCRdb, only in-frame clones are kept and a portion is missing. The sample yields 250,000 to 350,000 clones, roughly 90% seen once. Sample: peripheral blood. The receptors originated from a woman aged 25 to 39 with COVID-19, enrolled during active disease. Each CDR3 is given with its conserved first and last residue. Each record gives: CDR3 protein, CDR3 DNA, clone size, J gene, V gene, D gene. A D gene is named only where the DNA matches it firmly. A row's size may be missing; if present it is once, few, many or a size class.

CDR3: CASSKDRGNTGNTIYF; DNA: TGTGCCAGCTCAAAGGACAGGGGGAACACTGGAAACACCATATATTTT; size: -; J: TRBJ1-3; V: TRBV18; D: TRBD1
CDR3: CASSLTSGPFHTSIMEQYF; DNA: TGTGCCAGCAGCTTAACTTCTGGACCGTTTCACACTAGTATAATGGAGCAGTATTTT; size: -; J: TRBJ2-3; V: TRBV7-3; D: -
CDR3: CASSQAWGLGDPPLSTDTQYF; DNA: TGCGCCAGCAGCCAAGCCTGGGGGCTGGGAGATCCACCCCTTAGCACAGATACGCAGTATTTT; size: -; J: TRBJ2-3; V: TRBV4-3; D: -
CDR3: CASRLVVWELFF; DNA: TGTGCCAGCAGGCTAGTCGTCTGGGAGCTGTTTTTT; size: once; J: TRBJ2-2; V: TRBV28; D: -
CDR3: CASSLAGGYGYTF; DNA: TGTGCCAGCAGCTTAGCAGGGGGCTATGGCTACACCTTC; size: -; J: TRBJ1-2; V: TRBV7-2; D: -
CDR3: CASSLYRTGGSGNTIYF; DNA: TGTGCCAGCAGCTTATATCGGACAGGGGGCTCTGGAAACACCATATATTTT; size: -; J: TRBJ1-3; V: TRBV7-6; D: TRBD1
CDR3: CASSIPRGTTEAFF; DNA: TGTGCCAGTAGTATCCCCAGGGGGACCACTGAAGCTTTCTTT; size: -; J: TRBJ1-1; V: TRBV19; D: TRBD1
CDR3: CASSQTSGRGETQYF; DNA: TGTGCCAGCAGCCAGACTAGCGGGAGAGGGGAGACCCAGTACTTC; size: -; J: TRBJ2-5; V: TRBV7-3; D: TRBD2
CDR3: CASSRGMGYGYTF; DNA: TGTGCCAGCTCCCGAGGGATGGGCTATGGCTACACCTTC; size: once; J: TRBJ1-2; V: TRBV12-3/TRBV12-4; D: -
CDR3: CASSFKGLPTGELFF; DNA: TGTGCCAGCAGTTTTAAGGGGCTGCCCACCGGGGAGCTGTTTTTT; size: -; J: TRBJ2-2; V: TRBV27; D: -
CDR3: CASSQGRQNTGELFF; DNA: TGTGCCAGCAGCCAAGGTAGACAGAACACCGGGGAGCTGTTTTTT; size: -; J: TRBJ2-2; V: TRBV14; D: -
CDR3: CASSLGRGQRTDTQYF; DNA: TGTGCCAGCAGCTTGGGCAGGGGGCAACGTACAGATACGCAGTATTTT; size: -; J: TRBJ2-3; V: TRBV5-4; D: TRBD1
CDR3: CSTRLADRSYNEQFF; DNA: TGCAGCACTCGACTAGCGGACCGCTCCTACAATGAGCAGTTCTTC; size: -; J: TRBJ2-1; V: TRBV29-1; D: TRBD2
CDR3: CASSFGEAGVYNEQFF; DNA: TGTGCCAGCAGTTTCGGTGAAGCGGGAGTCTACAATGAGCAGTTCTTC; size: once; J: TRBJ2-1; V: TRBV27; D: TRBD2
CDR3: CASSMYSGANVLTF; DNA: TGCGCCAGCAGCATGTACTCTGGGGCCAACGTCCTGACTTTC; size: -; J: TRBJ2-6; V: TRBV5-1; D: -
CDR3: CASSLGTGINQPQHF; DNA: TGCGCCAGCAGCTTGGGGACAGGGATCAATCAGCCCCAGCATTTT; size: -; J: TRBJ1-5; V: TRBV5-1; D: TRBD1
CDR3: CASSASDRGQFF; DNA: TGTGCCAGCAGCGCCTCAGACAGGGGGCAGTTCTTC; size: -; J: TRBJ2-1; V: TRBV9; D: TRBD1
CDR3: CASSFSGQSNEKLFF; DNA: TGTGCCAGCAGTTTCTCGGGACAGAGTAATGAAAAACTGTTTTTT; size: -; J: TRBJ1-4; V: TRBV28; D: TRBD1
CDR3: CASGTAGQPQHF; DNA: TGTGCCAGTGGGACGGCGGGGCAGCCCCAGCATTTT; size: -; J: TRBJ1-5; V: TRBV12-3/TRBV12-4; D: -
CDR3: CASSQDHGGGYQPQHF; DNA: TGCGCCAGCAGCCAAGATCACGGCGGCGGTTATCAGCCCCAGCATTTT; size: -; J: TRBJ1-5; V: TRBV4-1; D: -
CDR3: CASSSLLGGGDEQYF; DNA: TGTGCCAGCAGTTCACTCCTAGGTGGGGGCGACGAGCAGTACTTC; size: -; J: TRBJ2-7; V: TRBV6-5; D: -
CDR3: CASSLVVAGESYQETQYF; DNA: TGTGCCAGCAGCTTAGTGGTAGCGGGAGAGTCGTACCAAGAGACCCAGTACTTC; size: -; J: TRBJ2-5; V: TRBV7-8; D: TRBD2
CDR3: CASSLQGAPTEAFF; DNA: TGTGCCAGCAGTTTACAGGGGGCCCCCACTGAAGCTTTCTTT; size: -; J: TRBJ1-1; V: TRBV6-5; D: TRBD1
CDR3: CASSPHTGRKLFF; DNA: TGTGCCAGCAGCCCTCATACAGGGCGGAAACTGTTTTTT; size: -; J: TRBJ1-4; V: TRBV3-1/TRBV3-2; D: -
CDR3: CASSLAGQGLEKLFF; DNA: TGTGCCAGCAGCTTGGCAGGACAGGGGCTTGAAAAACTGTTTTTT; size: once; J: TRBJ1-4; V: TRBV5-6; D: TRBD1
CDR3: CASSQDALAGVNEQFF; DNA: TGCGCCAGCAGCCAAGATGCACTAGCGGGAGTTAATGAGCAGTTCTTC; size: -; J: TRBJ2-1; V: TRBV4-3; D: TRBD2
CDR3: CASSVEKDRDNSPLHF; DNA: TGTGCCAGCAGCGTAGAGAAGGACAGAGATAATTCACCCCTCCACTTT; size: -; J: TRBJ1-6; V: TRBV9; D: -
CDR3: CATRQGNEKLFF; DNA: TGTGCCACCAGACAGGGTAATGAAAAACTGTTTTTT; size: once; J: TRBJ1-4; V: TRBV28; D: TRBD1
CDR3: CASSSGYRGRMNSEAFF; DNA: TGCGCCAGCAGCTCCGGGTACCGAGGGCGCATGAACTCTGAAGCTTTCTTT; size: -; J: TRBJ1-1; V: TRBV10-1; D: -
CDR3: CASGLAAAGGAYNEQFF; DNA: TGTGCTAGTGGTTTGGCCGCAGCGGGAGGGGCCTACAATGAGCAGTTCTTC; size: -; J: TRBJ2-1; V: TRBV12-5; D: TRBD2
CDR3: CASSATGSNSPLHF; DNA: TGTGCCAGCAGCGCGACAGGGAGTAATTCACCCCTCCACTTT; size: -; J: TRBJ1-6; V: TRBV9; D: TRBD1
CDR3: CASSYTGDQPQHF; DNA: TGTGCCAGCAGCTACACAGGGGATCAGCCCCAGCATTTT; size: few; J: TRBJ1-5; V: TRBV6-5; D: TRBD1
CDR3: CASSKALGLLSSYNEQFF; DNA: TGTGCCAGCAGCAAAGCGCTAGGCCTACTCAGCTCCTACAATGAGCAGTTCTTC; size: once; J: TRBJ2-1; V: TRBV21-1; D: -
CDR3: CASSLMPGQDSYEQYF; DNA: TGTGCCAGCAGCTTGATGCCGGGACAAGACTCCTACGAGCAGTACTTC; size: few; J: TRBJ2-7; V: TRBV5-5; D: -
CDR3: CASSLAQGATGYTF; DNA: TGCGCCAGCAGCTTGGCACAGGGGGCAACTGGCTACACCTTC; size: -; J: TRBJ1-2; V: TRBV5-1; D: TRBD1
CDR3: CASSRGQNTEAFF; DNA: TGTGCCAGCAGTAGGGGTCAGAACACTGAAGCTTTCTTT; size: -; J: TRBJ1-1; V: TRBV6-5; D: -
CDR3: CASSYSGTFSGELFF; DNA: TGTGCCAGCAGTTATTCCGGGACATTCAGCGGGGAGCTGTTTTTT; size: -; J: TRBJ2-2; V: TRBV6-5; D: -
CDR3: CASSRPASGRPGELFF; DNA: TGTGCCAGCAGCCGACCGGCTAGCGGGAGACCCGGGGAGCTGTTTTTT; size: -; J: TRBJ2-2; V: TRBV7-9; D: TRBD2
CDR3: CASSRTDEAFF; DNA: TGTGCCAGCAGCCGGACAGATGAAGCTTTCTTT; size: once; J: TRBJ1-1; V: TRBV6-5; D: -
CDR3: CASSGGLSGGPYNEQFF; DNA: TGTGCCAGCAGCGGAGGCCTTTCAGGGGGACCCTACAATGAGCAGTTCTTC; size: -; J: TRBJ2-1; V: TRBV21-1; D: -